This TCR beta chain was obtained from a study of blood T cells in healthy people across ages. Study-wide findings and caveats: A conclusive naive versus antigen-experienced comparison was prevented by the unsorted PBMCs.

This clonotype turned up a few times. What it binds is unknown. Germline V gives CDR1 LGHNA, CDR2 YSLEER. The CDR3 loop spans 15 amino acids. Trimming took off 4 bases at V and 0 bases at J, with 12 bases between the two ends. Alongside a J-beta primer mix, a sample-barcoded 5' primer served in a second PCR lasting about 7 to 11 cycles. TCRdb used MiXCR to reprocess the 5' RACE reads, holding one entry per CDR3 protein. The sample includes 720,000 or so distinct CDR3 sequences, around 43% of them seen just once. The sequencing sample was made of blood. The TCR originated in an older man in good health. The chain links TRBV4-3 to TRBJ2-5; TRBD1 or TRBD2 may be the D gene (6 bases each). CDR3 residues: CASSRGGTYQETQYF. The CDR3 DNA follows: TGCGCCAGCAGCCGAGGCGGGACATACCAAGAGACCCAGTACTTC.